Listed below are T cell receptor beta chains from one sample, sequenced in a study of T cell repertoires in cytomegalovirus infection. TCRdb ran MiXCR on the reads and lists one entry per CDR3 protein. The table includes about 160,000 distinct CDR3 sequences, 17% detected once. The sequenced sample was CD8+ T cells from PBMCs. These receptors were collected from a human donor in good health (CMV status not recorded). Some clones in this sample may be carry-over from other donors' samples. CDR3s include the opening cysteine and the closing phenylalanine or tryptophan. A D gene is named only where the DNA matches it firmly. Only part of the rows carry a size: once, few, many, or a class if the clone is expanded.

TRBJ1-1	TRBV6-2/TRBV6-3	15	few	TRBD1	CASRSPRTGWTEAFF	TGTGCCAGCAGGTCTCCTCGGACAGGGTGGACTGAAGCTTTCTTT
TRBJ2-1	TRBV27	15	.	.	CASSFGGTPNNEQFF	TGTGCCAGCAGTTTCGGTGGGACACCTAACAATGAGCAGTTCTTC
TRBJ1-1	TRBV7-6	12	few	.	CASAGVGTEAFF	TGTGCCAGCGCGGGGGTTGGCACTGAAGCTTTCTTT
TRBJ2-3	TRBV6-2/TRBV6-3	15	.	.	CASSSLDSPTDTQYF	TGTGCCAGCAGTTCCTTGGACAGCCCGACAGATACGCAGTATTTT
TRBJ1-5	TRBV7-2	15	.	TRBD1	CASSLGGDRNQPQHF	TGTGCCAGCAGCTTAGGTGGGGACAGGAATCAGCCCCAGCATTTT
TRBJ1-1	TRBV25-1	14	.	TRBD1	CASSRAQGATEAFF	TGTGCCAGCAGCCGTGCGCAGGGGGCAACTGAAGCTTTCTTT
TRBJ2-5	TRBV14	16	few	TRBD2	CASSQAEGGFRETQYF	TGTGCCAGCAGCCAAGCCGAGGGAGGGTTTCGGGAGACCCAGTACTTC
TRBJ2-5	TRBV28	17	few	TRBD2	CASSPGLAGVWTETQYF	TGTGCCAGCAGCCCAGGACTAGCGGGAGTATGGACAGAGACCCAGTACTTC
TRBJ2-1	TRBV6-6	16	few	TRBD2	CASSWTSGSAYNEQFF	TGTGCCAGCAGTTGGACTAGCGGGAGTGCCTACAATGAGCAGTTCTTC
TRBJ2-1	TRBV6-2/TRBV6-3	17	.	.	CASSYYPGPVSYNEQFF	TGTGCCAGCAGTTACTACCCGGGACCCGTCTCCTACAATGAGCAGTTCTTC
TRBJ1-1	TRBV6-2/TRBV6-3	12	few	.	CASSSPKTEAFF	TGTGCCAGCAGTTCCCCCAAAACGGAAGCTTTCTTT
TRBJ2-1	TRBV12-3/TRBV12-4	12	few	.	CASSRTWNEQFF	TGTGCCAGCAGTCGGACATGGAATGAGCAGTTCTTC
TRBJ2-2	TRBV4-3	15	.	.	CASSQDGGRLPELFF	TGCGCCAGCAGCCAAGATGGGGGAAGGCTTCCGGAGCTGTTTTTT
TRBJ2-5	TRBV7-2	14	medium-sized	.	CASSLVVGQETQYF	TGTGCCAGCAGCCTCGTAGTAGGGCAAGAGACCCAGTACTTC
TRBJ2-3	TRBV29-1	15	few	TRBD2	CSVRASGGFTDTQYF	TGCAGCGTTCGGGCTAGCGGGGGGTTCACAGATACGCAGTATTTT
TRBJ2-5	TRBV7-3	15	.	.	CASTGSRAEQETQYF	TGTGCCAGCACCGGAAGTCGGGCAGAGCAAGAGACCCAGTACTTC
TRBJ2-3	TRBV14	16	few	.	CASSQEMGGEADTQYF	TGTGCCAGCAGCCAAGAAATGGGGGGCGAGGCAGATACGCAGTATTTT
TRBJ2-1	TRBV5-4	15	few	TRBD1	CASSFDTGGLDEQFF	TGTGCCAGCAGCTTTGATACAGGGGGCCTGGATGAGCAGTTCTTC
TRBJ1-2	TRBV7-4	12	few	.	CASSNDNYGYTF	TGTGCCAGCAGCAATGATAACTATGGCTACACCTTC
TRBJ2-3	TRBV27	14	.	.	CASSSDWNTDTQYF	TGTGCCAGCAGTTCCGACTGGAACACAGATACGCAGTATTTT
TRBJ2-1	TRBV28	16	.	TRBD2	CASTSSEGAGADEQFF	TGTGCCAGCACCTCCTCCGAAGGGGCGGGAGCGGATGAGCAGTTCTTC
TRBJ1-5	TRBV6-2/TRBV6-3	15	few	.	CASSTRRVRNQPQHF	TGTGCCAGCAGTACCCGGAGGGTTCGCAATCAGCCCCAGCATTTT
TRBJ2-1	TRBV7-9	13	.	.	CASSSDSYGEQFF	TGTGCCAGCAGCTCAGATTCATACGGTGAGCAGTTCTTC
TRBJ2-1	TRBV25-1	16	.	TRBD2	CASSLTRAGGYNEQFF	TGTGCCAGCAGCCTTACGCGAGCGGGGGGTTACAATGAGCAGTTCTTC
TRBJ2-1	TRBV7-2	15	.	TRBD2	CASSLVLAGNNEQFF	TGTGCCAGCAGCTTAGTCCTAGCGGGCAACAATGAGCAGTTCTTC
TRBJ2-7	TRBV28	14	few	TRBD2	CASSSRLAGNEQYF	TGTGCCAGCAGTTCCCGACTAGCGGGTAACGAGCAGTACTTC
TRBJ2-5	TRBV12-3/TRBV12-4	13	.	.	CASLRDPGETQYF	TGTGCCAGCCTGAGAGATCCGGGGGAGACCCAGTACTTC
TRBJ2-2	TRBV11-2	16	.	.	CASSWPDTSNTGELFF	TGTGCCAGCAGCTGGCCGGACACGTCCAACACCGGGGAGCTGTTTTTT
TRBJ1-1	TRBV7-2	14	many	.	CASSSYFTNTEAFF	TGTGCCAGCAGCTCCTATTTCACCAACACTGAAGCTTTCTTT
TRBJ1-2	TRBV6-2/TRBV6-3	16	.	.	CASSYSGRARVYGYTF	TGTGCCAGCAGTTACTCCGGCCGGGCAAGAGTCTATGGCTACACCTTC
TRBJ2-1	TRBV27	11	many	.	CASSPGYEQFF	TGTGCCAGCAGTCCCGGCTATGAGCAGTTCTTC
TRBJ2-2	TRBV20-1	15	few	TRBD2	CSALAGGIYSGELFF	TGCAGTGCTTTAGCGGGAGGGATTTACTCCGGGGAGCTGTTTTTT
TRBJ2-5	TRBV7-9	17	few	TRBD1	CASSFPPRDRSKETQYF	TGTGCCAGCAGCTTCCCCCCCCGGGACAGAAGTAAGGAGACCCAGTACTTC
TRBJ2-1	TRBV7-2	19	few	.	CASTRPGEILLSSYNEQFF	TGTGCCAGCACCCGCCCGGGGGAGATATTGTTGAGCTCCTACAATGAGCAGTTCTTC
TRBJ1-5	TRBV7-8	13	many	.	CASSLRENQPQHF	TGTGCCAGCAGCTTAAGGGAAAATCAGCCCCAGCATTTT
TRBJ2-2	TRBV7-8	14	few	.	CASSLASPPGELFF	TGTGCCAGCAGCTTAGCATCCCCTCCGGGGGAGCTGTTTTTT
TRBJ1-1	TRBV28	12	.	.	CASTQWGTEAFF	TGTGCCAGCACCCAATGGGGCACTGAAGCTTTCTTT
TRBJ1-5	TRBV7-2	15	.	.	CASSLSTDRNQPQHF	TGTGCCAGCAGCTTATCCACAGACCGCAATCAGCCCCAGCATTTT
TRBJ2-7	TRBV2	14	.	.	CASSTGTGALEQYF	TGTGCCAGCAGTACCGGGACGGGGGCACTCGAGCAGTACTTC
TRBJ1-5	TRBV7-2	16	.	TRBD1	CASSLSYRGHDQPQHF	TGTGCCAGCAGCTTAAGTTACAGGGGTCATGATCAGCCCCAGCATTTT
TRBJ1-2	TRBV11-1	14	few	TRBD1	CASSSGTEIYGYTF	TGTGCCAGCAGCTCGGGGACAGAGATCTATGGCTACACCTTC
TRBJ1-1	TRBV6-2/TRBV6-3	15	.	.	CASSYSGYMNTEAFF	TGTGCCAGCAGTTACTCCGGCTATATGAACACTGAAGCTTTCTTT
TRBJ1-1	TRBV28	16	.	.	CASSYPGEFLNTEAFF	TGTGCCAGCAGTTACCCAGGGGAATTTCTGAACACTGAAGCTTTCTTT
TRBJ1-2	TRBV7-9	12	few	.	CASSLEARGYTF	TGTGCCAGCAGCTTAGAGGCCCGGGGCTACACCTTC
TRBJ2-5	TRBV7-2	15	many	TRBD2	CASSIHSGGAETQYF	TGTGCCAGCAGCATCCATAGCGGGGGGGCCGAGACCCAGTACTTC
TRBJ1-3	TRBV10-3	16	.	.	CAIRTQGSPSGNTIYF	TGTGCCATCAGAACCCAGGGGAGCCCTTCTGGAAACACCATATATTTT
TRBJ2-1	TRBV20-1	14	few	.	CSATPFRGGHEQFF	TGCAGTGCTACCCCGTTCCGGGGTGGGCATGAGCAGTTCTTC
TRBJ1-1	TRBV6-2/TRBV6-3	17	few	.	CASSYYPPGHLNTEAFF	TGTGCCAGCAGTTATTACCCTCCGGGACACTTGAACACTGAAGCTTTCTTT
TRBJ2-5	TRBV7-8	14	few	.	CASSQTASVETQYF	TGTGCCAGCAGCCAGACAGCGTCGGTGGAGACCCAGTACTTC
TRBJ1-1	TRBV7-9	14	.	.	CASSLLRVNTEAFF	TGTGCCAGCAGCTTACTCCGGGTGAACACTGAAGCTTTCTTT
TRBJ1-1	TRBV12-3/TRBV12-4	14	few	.	CASSLVSDKSEAFF	TGTGCCAGCAGTTTAGTTTCCGATAAATCTGAAGCTTTCTTT
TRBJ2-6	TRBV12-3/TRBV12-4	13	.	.	CASSFFGANVLTF	TGTGCCAGCAGTTTCTTTGGGGCCAACGTCCTGACTTTC
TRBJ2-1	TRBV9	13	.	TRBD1	CASSGTGINEQFF	TGTGCCAGCAGCGGGACAGGGATCAATGAGCAGTTCTTC
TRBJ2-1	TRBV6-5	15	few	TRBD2	CASSYGTSGGAEQFF	TGTGCCAGCAGTTACGGGACTAGCGGGGGGGCCGAGCAGTTCTTC
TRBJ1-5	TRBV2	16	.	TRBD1	CASSGGQGGSNQPQHF	TGTGCCAGCAGTGGGGGACAGGGAGGAAGCAATCAGCCCCAGCATTTT
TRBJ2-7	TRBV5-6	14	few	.	CASSLGSPDYEQYF	TGTGCCAGCAGCTTGGGATCGCCCGACTACGAGCAGTACTTC
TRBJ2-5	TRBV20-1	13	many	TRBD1	CSARGQREETQYF	TGCAGTGCAAGGGGACAGCGAGAAGAGACCCAGTACTTC
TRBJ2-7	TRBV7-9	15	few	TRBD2	CASSLKREGLNEQYF	TGTGCCAGCAGCTTAAAACGGGAGGGCTTGAACGAGCAGTACTTC